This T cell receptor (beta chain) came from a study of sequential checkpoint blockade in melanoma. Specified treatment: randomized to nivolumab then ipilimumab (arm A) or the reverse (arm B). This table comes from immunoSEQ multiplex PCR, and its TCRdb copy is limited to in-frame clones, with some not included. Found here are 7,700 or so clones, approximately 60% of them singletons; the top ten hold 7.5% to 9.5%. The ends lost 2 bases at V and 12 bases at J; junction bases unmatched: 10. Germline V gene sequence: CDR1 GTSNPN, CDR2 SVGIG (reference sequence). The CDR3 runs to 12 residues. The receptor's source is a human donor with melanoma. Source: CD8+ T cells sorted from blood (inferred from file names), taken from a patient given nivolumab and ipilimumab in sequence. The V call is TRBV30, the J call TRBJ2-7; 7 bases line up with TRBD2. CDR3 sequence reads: CAWSPARTRLYF. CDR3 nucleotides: TGTGCCTGGAGTCCCGCCCGGACTAGGCTGTACTTC.